The next 22 T cell receptor beta chains were all read from a single sample in a study of graft-versus-host responses after intestinal transplantation. The antigens of these receptors remain unknown. Measured with immunoSEQ multiplex PCR; TCRdb has only the in-frame clones, and not every one. In the table there are tens of thousands of clones, roughly 92% of which are singletons. Sequenced material: unstimulated CD4+ T cells sorted from spleen or lymph node cells, taken before intestinal transplant. The receptors shown here come from a human donor who received an intestinal transplant.

This chain connects TRBV28 to TRBJ2-1, with TRBD1 matching 8 bases. The CDR3 totals 15 residues. Looked up from germline, CDR1 is MDHEN and CDR2 is SYDVKM. The junction had 9 bases not matched to a gene; V was cut back by 6 bases and J by 5 bases. The CDR3 DNA is TGTGCCAGCAGCCTGTCAGCAGGGGGCCACAATGAGCAGTTCTTC. Its protein product is CASSLSAGGHNEQFF.

The gene calls are TRBV6-1 and TRBJ2-5; TRBD1 is a possible D gene (5 bases). The CDR3 sequence is 14 residues long. Between the trimmed V and J ends, which lost 4 bases and 3 bases, there was a span of 12 bases. The germline gives CDR1 MNHNS, CDR2 SASEGT. The DNA of the CDR3 is TGTGCCAGCAGTGGGCGATGGGGCAAAGAGACCCAGTACTTC. Its protein product is CASSGRWGKETQYF.

The V gene is TRBV6-5, the J gene TRBJ2-7; D is unresolved. Germline loops: CDR1 MNHEY, CDR2 SVGAGI. The CDR3 length is 15 residues. V shed 0 bases and J shed 0 bases, with 9 bases lying between them. CDR3 sequence (DNA): TGTGCCAGCAGTTACTCATCAGGCTACTCCTACGAGCAGTACTTC. Protein: CASSYSSGYSYEQYF.

The chain carries TRBV11-2 and TRBJ1-1; D remains unclear. In germline, CDR1 is SGHAT, CDR2 FQNNGV. V lost 5 bases and J lost 0, with 10 bases in between. The CDR3 spans 14 residues. The CDR3 coding sequence is TGTGCCAGCAGCCTCCCGCCGCTGAACACTGAAGCTTTCTTT. Translation: CASSLPPLNTEAFF. The full variable domain, completed using reference TRBV11-2 and TRBJ1-1, is EAGVAQSPRYKIIEKRQSVAFWCNPISGHATLYWYQQILGQGPKLLIQFQNNGVVDDSQLPKDRFSAERLKGVDSTLKIQPAKLEDSAVYLCASSLPPLNTEAFFGQGTRLTVV.

This clone was recorded a few times. The chain is built from TRBV6-6 and TRBJ2-3, with 9 bases that match TRBD2. This CDR3 spans 16 amino acids. Trimming removed 5 bases from V and 0 bases from J; junction bases left unmatched: 6. CDR1 and CDR2 (germline): MNHNY, SVGAGI (reference sequence). The CDR3 sequence: CASSATSGLSTDTQYF. The CDR3, as DNA: TGTGCCAGCAGTGCGACTAGCGGCCTCAGCACAGATACGCAGTATTTT.

The rearrangement links TRBV7-2 to TRBJ2-7, with TRBD1 as a possible D gene (6 bases). The germline V gene has CDR1 SGHTA and CDR2 FQGNSA. The CDR3 extends over 16 amino acids. The V end lost 0 bases, the J end lost 1 base, and 13 bases lay between the germline ends. CDR3 region: CASSLAAPRGSYEQYF. CDR3 nucleotide sequence: TGTGCCAGCAGCTTAGCGGCCCCAAGGGGGTCCTACGAGCAGTACTTC. Variable domain in full (rest from reference TRBV7-2 and TRBJ2-7): GAGVSQSPSNKVTEKGKDVELRCDPISGHTALYWYRQSLGQGLEFLIYFQGNSAPDKSGLPSDRFSAERTGGSVSTLTIQRTQQEDSAVYLCASSLAAPRGSYEQYFGPGTRLTVT.

V is TRBV7-8 and J is TRBJ1-3; D is ambiguous. Trimming took off 0 bases at V and 3 bases at J, with 6 bases between the two ends. The CDR3 consists of 14 residues. In germline, CDR1 is SGHVS, CDR2 FQNEAQ. CDR3 nucleotides: TGTGCCAGCAGCTTAGCAGGGAGTGGAAACACCATATATTTT. Its protein product is CASSLAGSGNTIYF.

J is TRBJ1-3 and V is TRBV7-9; D not resolved. Germline lookup yields CDR1 SEHNR and CDR2 FQNEAQ (reference sequence). The V end was cut by 1 base, the J end by 8 bases, with 15 bases between. CDR3 length: 15 residues. The CDR3 sequence: CASSLDTATVDTIYF. The CDR3 bases are TGTGCCAGCAGCTTAGATACAGCCACAGTCGACACCATATATTTT.

The gene calls are TRBV19 and TRBJ2-1, with 14 bases matching TRBD2. This CDR3 has 16 residues. Trimming removed 4 bases from V and 15 bases from J; junction bases left unmatched: 14. Germline loops: CDR1 LNHDA, CDR2 SQIVND (reference sequence). The CDR3 region has the DNA TGTGCCAGTAGTACCCGCGGGACTAGCGGGGGACGGGAGGCGTTCTTC. Its protein is CASSTRGTSGGREAFF.

The chain has TRBV6-5 and TRBJ1-2, with a possible D match to TRBD1 (5 bases). V gave up 0 bases and J gave up 6 bases, with 11 bases separating them. CDR3 length equals 14 residues. Germline lookup yields CDR1 MNHEY and CDR2 SVGAGI. The CDR3 loop is CASSYSGRANGYTF. The CDR3, as DNA: TGTGCCAGCAGTTACTCGGGCAGGGCGAATGGCTACACCTTC.

This clone was found once. The gene calls are TRBV30 and TRBJ2-3, with D uncertain. This CDR3 is built from 16 residues. Germline lookup yields CDR1 GTSNPN and CDR2 SVGIG (reference sequence). Trimming removed 3 bases at V and 0 bases at J, with 16 bases between. CDR3 DNA: TGTGCCTGGAGAGTTTATGGAGATCCTAGCACAGATACGCAGTATTTT. Amino acids: CAWRVYGDPSTDTQYF.

V usage is TRBV18 and J usage is TRBJ1-5; tentatively, D is TRBD1 (5 bases). The CDR3 is 15 amino acids. CDR1 is KGHSH and CDR2 is LQKENI in the germline V gene. V gave up 6 bases and J gave up 7 bases, with 19 bases separating them. The CDR3 sequence: CASSSQGPPGQPQHF. The CDR3 coding sequence is TGTGCCAGCTCCTCCCAGGGTCCACCGGGACAGCCCCAGCATTTT.

The gene calls are TRBV5-1 and TRBJ2-2; TRBD2 might be the D (9 bases). Germline loops: CDR1 SGHRS, CDR2 YFSETQ. This CDR3 region has 19 residues. Trimming removed 5 bases from V and 6 bases from J, with 29 bases in between. The CDR3 DNA reads TGCGCCAGCAGACCCAGGGGGCGGTTAGCGGGAGAACTTGCCGGGGAGCTGTTTTTT. Translation: CASRPRGRLAGELAGELFF.

The V gene is TRBV5-1, the J gene TRBJ2-7, with 9 bases identical to TRBD1. The CDR3 extends over 13 amino acids. V lost 3 bases, J lost 7 bases, and 5 bases stayed unmatched. From germline, CDR1 is SGHRS and CDR2 YFSETQ. The DNA for the CDR3 is TGCGCCAGCAGCTGGGACAGGGAGGGAGAGCAGTACTTC. It translates to CASSWDREGEQYF. The entire variable domain, with the rest obtained from reference TRBV5-1 and TRBJ2-7, is as follows: KAGVTQTPRYLIKTRGQQVTLSCSPISGHRSVSWYQQTPGQGLQFLFEYFSETQRNKGNFPGRFSGRQFSNSRSEMNVSTLELGDSALYLCASSWDREGEQYFGPGTRLTVT.

The rearrangement joins TRBV7-9 to TRBJ2-5, with a tentative D call TRBD2 (5 bases). The CDR3 runs 12 residues. V was clipped by 4 bases and J by 11 bases, with 14 bases between them. From germline, CDR1 is SEHNR and CDR2 FQNEAQ (reference sequence). The CDR3 spells CASSSAVWEQYF. For the CDR3, the DNA is TGTGCCAGCAGCTCCGCCGTTTGGGAGCAGTACTTC.

The rearrangement uses TRBV5-1 and TRBJ2-1, with 16 bases lining up with TRBD2. V lost 0 bases and J lost 7; bases outside the gene matches: 10. This CDR3 region has 19 residues. The germline gives CDR1 SGHRS, CDR2 YFSETQ. CDR3 in DNA: TGCGCCAGCAGCTTGGCGATCGGGACTAGCGGGAGGGTTCAAAATGAGCAGTTCTTC. The encoded protein is CASSLAIGTSGRVQNEQFF. The variable domain in full, completed from reference TRBV5-1 and TRBJ2-1, reads KAGVTQTPRYLIKTRGQQVTLSCSPISGHRSVSWYQQTPGQGLQFLFEYFSETQRNKGNFPGRFSGRQFSNSRSEMNVSTLELGDSALYLCASSLAIGTSGRVQNEQFFGPGTRLTVL.

CDR3: CATSSDNEQFF. For the CDR3, the DNA is TGTGCCACGTCTAGCGACAATGAGCAGTTCTTC. This chain uses TRBV10-3 with TRBJ2-1; D might be TRBD2 (6 bases). Per the germline V gene, CDR1 is ENHRY and CDR2 is SYGVKD. Trimming shortened V by 10 bases and J by 5 bases, and 9 bases separated the two germline ends. The CDR3 sequence is 11 residues long.

The chain joins TRBV6-5 to TRBJ1-5, with D possibly matching TRBD1 (5 bases). Trimming took 6 bases from V and 9 from J, leaving 15 bases between them. Germline V lookup: CDR1 MNHEY, CDR2 SVGAGI. This CDR3 region has 13 residues. The CDR3 loop is CASSGTPQGPQHF. In DNA, the CDR3 is TGTGCCAGCAGCGGGACTCCGCAAGGGCCCCAGCATTTT.

The chain employs TRBV29-1 and TRBJ2-7; D is perhaps TRBD1 (5 bases). The V gene's germline CDR1 is SQVTM and CDR2 ANQGSEA. The V gene lost 4 bases and the J gene lost 4 bases, with 11 bases spanning the gap. The CDR3 is 12 amino acids. CDR3 amino acids: CSVGRAVYEQYF. CDR3 coding DNA: TGCAGCGTTGGCAGGGCCGTATACGAGCAGTACTTC.

The table lists this clone with a few counts. The chain couples TRBV19 to TRBJ2-1; D assignment may be TRBD1 or TRBD2 (5 bases each). The ends were cut back, 4 bases at V and 7 bases at J, with 14 bases in the middle. The germline CDR1 and CDR2 sequences are LNHDA and SQIVND (reference sequence). The CDR3 loop spans 14 amino acids. The CDR3, as DNA: TGTGCCAGTAGTACAAGGGACGTGGCGAATGAGCAGTTCTTC. The encoded protein is CASSTRDVANEQFF.

This rearrangement joins TRBV7-9 to TRBJ2-5, with no clear D. The closer fit of TRBJ2-7 to the DNA end suggests the J call may be wrong. Germline-derived CDR1 and CDR2 are SEHNR and FQNEAQ (reference sequence). The length of the CDR3 is 17 residues. The CDR3 sequence is CASSVGNGAKRPYEQYF. CDR3 DNA: TGTGCCAGCAGCGTGGGTAACGGCGCGAAAAGACCCTACGAGCAGTACTTC.

The rearrangement links TRBV19 to TRBJ2-1, with TRBD2 identical over 13 bases. The CDR3 spans 16 residues. The ends lost 5 bases at V and 8 bases at J; junction bases unmatched: 9. Germline V gene lookup returns CDR1 LNHDA and CDR2 SQIVND (reference sequence). CDR3 region: CASSPRTSGSVDEQFF. In DNA form, the CDR3 reads TGTGCCAGTAGTCCCCGGACTAGCGGGAGTGTGGATGAGCAGTTCTTC. The full variable domain, completed using reference TRBV19 and TRBJ2-1, is DGGITQSPKYLFRKEGQNVTLSCEQNLNHDAMYWYRQDPGQGLRLIYYSQIVNDFQKGDIAEGYSVSREKKESFPLTVTSAQKNPTAFYLCASSPRTSGSVDEQFFGPGTRLTVL.